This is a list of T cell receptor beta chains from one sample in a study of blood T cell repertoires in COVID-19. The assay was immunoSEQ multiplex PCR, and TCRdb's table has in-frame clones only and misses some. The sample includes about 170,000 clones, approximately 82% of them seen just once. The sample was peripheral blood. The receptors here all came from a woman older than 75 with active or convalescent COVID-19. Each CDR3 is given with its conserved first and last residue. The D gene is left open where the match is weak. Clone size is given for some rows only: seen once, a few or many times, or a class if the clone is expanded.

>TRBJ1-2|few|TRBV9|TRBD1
CASTVGGQGPNYGYTF
TGTGCCAGCACCGTAGGGGGACAGGGACCTAACTATGGCTACACCTTC
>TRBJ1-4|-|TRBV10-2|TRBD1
CASSVTGGTNEKLFF
TGCGCCAGCAGTGTCACAGGGGGGACTAATGAAAAACTGTTTTTT
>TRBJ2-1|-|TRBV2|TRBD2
CASSGTSGVSYNEQFF
TGTGCCAGCAGTGGAACTAGCGGGGTTTCCTACAATGAGCAGTTCTTC
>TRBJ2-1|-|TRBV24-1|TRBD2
CATSKDSGISYNEQFF
TGTGCCACCAGTAAAGATAGCGGGATCTCCTACAATGAGCAGTTCTTC
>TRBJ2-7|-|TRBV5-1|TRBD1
CASSLGTGSEQYF
TGCGCCAGCAGCTTGGGGACAGGGAGTGAGCAGTACTTC
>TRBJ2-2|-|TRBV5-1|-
CASSRDDRPTGELFF
TGCGCCAGCAGCCGAGATGACAGGCCCACCGGGGAGCTGTTTTTT
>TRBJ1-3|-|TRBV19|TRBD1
CATYGQGEGNTIYF
TGTGCCACCTACGGACAGGGTGAGGGAAACACCATATATTTT
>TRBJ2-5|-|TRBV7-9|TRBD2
CASSLSSGSGETQYF
TGTGCCAGCAGCTTATCTAGCGGGAGTGGAGAGACCCAGTACTTC
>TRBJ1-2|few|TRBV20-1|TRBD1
CSASLDRDPYGYTF
TGCAGTGCTAGTTTGGACAGGGACCCCTATGGCTACACCTTC
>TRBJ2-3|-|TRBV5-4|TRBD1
CASSRTGDADTQYF
TGTGCCAGCAGCCGGACAGGGGATGCGGATACGCAGTATTTT
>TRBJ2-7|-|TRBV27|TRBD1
CASSLRQGKSEQYF
TGTGCCAGCAGTCTCCGACAGGGGAAGAGCGAGCAGTACTTC
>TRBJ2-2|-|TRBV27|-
CASSNLRGTGELFF
TGTGCCAGCAGCAACCTCCGAGGTACCGGGGAGCTGTTTTTT
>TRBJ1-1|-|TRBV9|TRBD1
CASSAGQLRSEAFF
TGTGCCAGCAGCGCGGGACAGTTGAGATCTGAAGCTTTCTTT
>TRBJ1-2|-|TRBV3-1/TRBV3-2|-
CASSQVPDRRYGYTF
TGTGCCAGCAGCCAAGTTCCTGACAGGCGCTATGGCTACACCTTC
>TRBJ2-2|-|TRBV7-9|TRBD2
CASSISGRNTGELFF
TGTGCCAGCAGCATTAGCGGGAGGAACACCGGGGAGCTGTTTTTT
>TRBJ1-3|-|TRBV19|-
CASSPRSPGNTIYF
TGTGCCAGTAGTCCCCGGTCCCCTGGAAACACCATATATTTT
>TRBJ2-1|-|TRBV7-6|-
CASSPTVHNEQFF
TGTGCCAGCAGCCCGACAGTCCACAATGAGCAGTTCTTC
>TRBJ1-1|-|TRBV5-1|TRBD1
CASSLRTGGLTEAFF
TGCGCCAGCAGCTTACGGACAGGGGGCCTCACTGAAGCTTTCTTT
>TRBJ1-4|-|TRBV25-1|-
CASSEYQGGKLFF
TGTGCCAGCAGTGAATATCAGGGAGGAAAACTGTTTTTT
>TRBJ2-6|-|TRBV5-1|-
CASSLFYRTLSGANVLTF
TGCGCCAGCAGCTTGTTCTACAGAACCCTCTCTGGGGCCAACGTCCTGACTTTC
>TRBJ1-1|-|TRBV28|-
CASSLTGAGNTEAFF
TGTGCCAGCAGTTTAACAGGAGCTGGAAACACTGAAGCTTTCTTT
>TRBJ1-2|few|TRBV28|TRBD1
CASLWRGQGNYGYTF
TGTGCCAGCTTGTGGCGGGGACAGGGTAACTATGGCTACACCTTC
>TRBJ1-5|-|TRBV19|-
CASSAQGAYQPQHF
TGTGCCAGTAGTGCCCAGGGCGCTTATCAGCCCCAGCATTTT
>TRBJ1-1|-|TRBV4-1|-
CASSLVAANTEAFF
TGCGCCAGCAGCCTGGTGGCGGCGAACACTGAAGCTTTCTTT
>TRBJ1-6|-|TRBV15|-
CATSRDPANSPLHF
TGTGCCACCAGCAGAGATCCTGCGAATTCACCCCTCCACTTT
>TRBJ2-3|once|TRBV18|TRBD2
CASSPGTTSDTQYF
TGTGCCAGCTCACCGGGGACTACGTCAGATACGCAGTATTTT
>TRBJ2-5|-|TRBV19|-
CASSKGADQETQYF
TGTGCCAGTAGTAAGGGAGCCGACCAAGAGACCCAGTACTTC
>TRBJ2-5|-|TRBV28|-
CASSSLTGSQETQYF
TGTGCCAGCAGTTCTCTCACAGGGTCTCAAGAGACCCAGTACTTC
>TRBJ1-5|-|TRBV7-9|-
CASSQTPGDLNQPQHF
TGTGCCAGCAGCCAAACCCCAGGGGATCTCAATCAGCCCCAGCATTTT
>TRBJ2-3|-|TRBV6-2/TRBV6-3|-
CASSEIGSGGDTQYF
TGTGCCAGCAGCGAAATAGGGTCAGGGGGGGATACGCAGTATTTT
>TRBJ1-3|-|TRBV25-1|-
CASSDGQYGNTIYF
TGTGCCAGCAGCGATGGACAGTACGGAAACACCATATATTTT
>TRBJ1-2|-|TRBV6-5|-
CASSYAGNGYTF
TGTGCCAGCAGTTACGCGGGGAATGGCTACACCTTC
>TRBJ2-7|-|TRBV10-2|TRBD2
CASSEAREGGEQYF
TGCGCCAGCAGTGAAGCGCGGGAGGGGGGCGAGCAGTACTTC
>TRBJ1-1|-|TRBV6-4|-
CASSERGWDTEAFF
TGTGCCAGCAGTGAACGGGGATGGGACACTGAAGCTTTCTTT
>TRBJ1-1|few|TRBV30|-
CAWGGERGINTEAFF
TGTGCCTGGGGGGGGGAGCGGGGAATAAACACTGAAGCTTTCTTT
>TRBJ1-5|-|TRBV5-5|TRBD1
CASSLARDRGNQPQHF
TGTGCCAGCAGCTTGGCACGGGACAGGGGGAATCAGCCCCAGCATTTT
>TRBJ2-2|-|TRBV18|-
CATDSRGNTGELFF
TGTGCCACCGACTCCAGGGGTAACACCGGGGAGCTGTTTTTT
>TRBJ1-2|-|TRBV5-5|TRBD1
CASSRGTVYSNYGYTF
TGTGCCAGCAGCCGGGGGACAGTCTACTCTAACTATGGCTACACCTTC
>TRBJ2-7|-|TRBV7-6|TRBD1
CASRPRTGGIGEQYF
TGTGCCAGCAGACCGAGGACAGGGGGGATAGGGGAGCAGTACTTC
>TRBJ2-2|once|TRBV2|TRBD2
CASSGTSGSYGELFF
TGTGCCAGCAGTGGTACTAGCGGGTCGTACGGGGAGCTGTTTTTT
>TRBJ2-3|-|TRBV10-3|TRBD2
CATASGSSTDTQYF
TGTGCCACTGCCAGCGGGAGCAGCACAGATACGCAGTATTTT
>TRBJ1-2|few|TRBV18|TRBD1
CASSPTGGDSSGYTF
TGTGCCAGCTCACCTACAGGGGGCGACAGCAGTGGCTACACCTTC
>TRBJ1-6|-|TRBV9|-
CASSAWFRTGNSPLHF
TGTGCCAGCAGCGCCTGGTTCCGGACGGGGAATTCACCCCTCCACTTT
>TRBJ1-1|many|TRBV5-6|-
CASSRFQVTGWNTEAFF
TGTGCCAGCAGTCGCTTTCAGGTGACAGGATGGAACACTGAAGCTTTCTTT
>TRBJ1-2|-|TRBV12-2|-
CASRSYRVGGDNYGYTF
TGTGCAAGTCGCTCCTATAGGGTTGGGGGGGATAACTATGGCTACACCTTC
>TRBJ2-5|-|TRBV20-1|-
CSASFPSSETQYF
TGCAGTGCTAGTTTCCCTAGTTCAGAGACCCAGTACTTC